The T cell receptor beta chain described here comes from a study of blood T cell repertoires in COVID-19. The table came from immunoSEQ multiplex PCR; TCRdb's copy has only in-frame clones and leaves some out. The table has about 45,000 clones, approximately 90% seen once. The TCR was taken from a human donor in a cohort sampled during active COVID-19. The sequencing sample was made of peripheral blood.

The CDR3 here is CASSLERDPGLGGELFF. In DNA form, the CDR3 reads TGTGCCAGCAGCCTTGAGCGGGACCCGGGACTTGGCGGGGAGCTGTTTTTT. The V call is TRBV7-8, the J call TRBJ2-2; 7 positions agree with TRBD2. The CDR3 contains 17 residues. After removal of 5 bases from V and 7 bases from J, the junction contained 16 bases not matched to a gene. CDR1 and CDR2 (germline): SGHVS, FQNEAQ. The full variable domain, with the rest looked up from reference TRBV7-8 and TRBJ2-2, is GAGVSQSPRYKVAKRGQDVALRCDPISGHVSLFWYQQALGQGPEFLTYFQNEAQLDKSGLPSDRFFAERPEGSVSTLKIQRTQQEDSAVYLCASSLERDPGLGGELFFGEGSRLTVL.